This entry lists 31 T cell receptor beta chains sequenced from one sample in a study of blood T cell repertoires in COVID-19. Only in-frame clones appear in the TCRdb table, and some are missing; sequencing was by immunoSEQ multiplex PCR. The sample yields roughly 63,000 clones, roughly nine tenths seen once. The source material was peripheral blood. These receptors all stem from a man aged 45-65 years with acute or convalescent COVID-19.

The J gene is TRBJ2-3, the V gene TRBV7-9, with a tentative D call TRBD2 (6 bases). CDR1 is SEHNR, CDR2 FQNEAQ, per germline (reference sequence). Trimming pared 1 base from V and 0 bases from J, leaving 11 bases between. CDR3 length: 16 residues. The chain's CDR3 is CASSLDWEASTDTQYF. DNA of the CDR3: TGTGCCAGCAGCTTAGATTGGGAGGCGAGCACAGATACGCAGTATTTT.

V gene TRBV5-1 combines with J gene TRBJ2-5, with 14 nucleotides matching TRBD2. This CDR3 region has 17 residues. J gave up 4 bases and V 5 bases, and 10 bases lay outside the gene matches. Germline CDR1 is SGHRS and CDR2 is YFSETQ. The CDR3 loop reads CASRPGTSGSFVETQYF. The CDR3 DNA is TGCGCCAGCAGACCAGGGACTAGCGGGAGTTTCGTAGAGACCCAGTACTTC. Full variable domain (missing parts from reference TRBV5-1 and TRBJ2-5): KAGVTQTPRYLIKTRGQQVTLSCSPISGHRSVSWYQQTPGQGLQFLFEYFSETQRNKGNFPGRFSGRQFSNSRSEMNVSTLELGDSALYLCASRPGTSGSFVETQYFGPGTRLLVL.

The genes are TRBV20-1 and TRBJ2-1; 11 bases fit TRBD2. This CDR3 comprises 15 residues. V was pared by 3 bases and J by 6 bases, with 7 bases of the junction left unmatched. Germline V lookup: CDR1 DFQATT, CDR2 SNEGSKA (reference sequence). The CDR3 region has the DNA TGCAGTGCTAGTCCCGGGACTAGCGGATTCAATGAGCAGTTCTTC. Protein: CSASPGTSGFNEQFF.

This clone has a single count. The CDR3 DNA follows: TGTGCCAGCAGCCAAGATAGTGATGAGCAGTTCTTC. This translates into CASSQDSDEQFF. This chain uses TRBV3-1 (or the pseudogene TRBV3-2) with TRBJ2-1; no reliable D call. Trimming took 0 bases from V and 8 from J, leaving 5 bases between them. Per germline, CDR1 LGHDT and CDR2 YNNKEL (reference sequence). The CDR3 extends over 12 amino acids.

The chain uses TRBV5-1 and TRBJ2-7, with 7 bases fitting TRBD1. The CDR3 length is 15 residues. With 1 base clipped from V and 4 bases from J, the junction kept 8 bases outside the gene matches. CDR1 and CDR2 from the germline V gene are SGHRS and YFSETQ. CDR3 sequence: CASSLSSGTVYEQYF. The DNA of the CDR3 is TGCGCCAGCAGCTTGTCGAGTGGGACAGTGTACGAGCAGTACTTC.

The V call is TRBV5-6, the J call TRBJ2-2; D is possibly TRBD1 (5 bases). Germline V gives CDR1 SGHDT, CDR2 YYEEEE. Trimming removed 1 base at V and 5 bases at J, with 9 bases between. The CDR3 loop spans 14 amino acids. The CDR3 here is CASSLFQGTGELFF. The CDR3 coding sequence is TGTGCCAGCAGCTTGTTCCAGGGTACCGGGGAGCTGTTTTTT. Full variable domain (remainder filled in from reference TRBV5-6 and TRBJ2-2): DAGVTQSPTHLIKTRGQQVTLRCSPKSGHDTVSWYQQALGQGPQFIFQYYEEEERQRGNFPDRFSGHQFPNYSSELNVNALLLGDSALYLCASSLFQGTGELFFGEGSRLTVL.

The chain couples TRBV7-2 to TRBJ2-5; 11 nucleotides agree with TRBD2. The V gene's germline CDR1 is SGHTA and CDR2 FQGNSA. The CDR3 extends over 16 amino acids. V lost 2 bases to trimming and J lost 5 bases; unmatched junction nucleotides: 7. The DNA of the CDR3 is TGTGCCAGCAGCTTACTGCTAGCGGGAGGCCGGGAGACCCAGTACTTC. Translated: CASSLLLAGGRETQYF. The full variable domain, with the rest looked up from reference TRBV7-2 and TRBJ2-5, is GAGVSQSPSNKVTEKGKDVELRCDPISGHTALYWYRQSLGQGLEFLIYFQGNSAPDKSGLPSDRFSAERTGGSVSTLTIQRTQQEDSAVYLCASSLLLAGGRETQYFGPGTRLLVL.

CDR3 sequence: CASSLGLAGSGELFF. DNA of the CDR3: TGTGCCAGCAGCTTGGGGCTAGCGGGGTCCGGGGAGCTGTTTTTT. This sequence joins TRBV5-6 and TRBJ2-2, with TRBD2 identical over 9 bases. V dropped 0 bases and J dropped 6; count of bases not matched to a gene: 3. CDR1 is SGHDT, CDR2 YYEEEE, per germline. The CDR3 is 15 residues long.

CDR3 protein: CASSPWTGTEAFF. The CDR3 DNA reads TGCGCCAGCAGCCCATGGACAGGCACTGAAGCTTTCTTT. The chain couples TRBV5-1 to TRBJ1-1; 7 bases match TRBD1. J was trimmed by 4 bases and V by 4 bases; bases with no gene match: 4. Germline V gene data show CDR1 as SGHRS and CDR2 as YFSETQ. CDR3 size: 13 residues.

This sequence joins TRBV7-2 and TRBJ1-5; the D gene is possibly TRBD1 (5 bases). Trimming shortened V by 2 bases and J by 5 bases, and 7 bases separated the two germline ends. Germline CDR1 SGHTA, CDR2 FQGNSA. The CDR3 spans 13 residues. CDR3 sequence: CASSLQGDQPQHF. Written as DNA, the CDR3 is TGTGCCAGCAGCTTACAGGGTGATCAGCCCCAGCATTTT.

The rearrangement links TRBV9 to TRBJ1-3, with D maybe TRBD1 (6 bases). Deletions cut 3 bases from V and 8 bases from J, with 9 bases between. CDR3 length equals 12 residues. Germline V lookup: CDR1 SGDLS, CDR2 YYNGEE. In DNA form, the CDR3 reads TGTGCCAGCAGCGAACAGGGCCACACCATATATTTT. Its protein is CASSEQGHTIYF.

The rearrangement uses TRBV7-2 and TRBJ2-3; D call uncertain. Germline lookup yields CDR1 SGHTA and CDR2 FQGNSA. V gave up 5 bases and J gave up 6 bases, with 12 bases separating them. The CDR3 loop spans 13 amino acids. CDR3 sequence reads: CASSPLSHDTQYF. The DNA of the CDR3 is TGTGCCAGCAGCCCCCTATCCCACGATACGCAGTATTTT.

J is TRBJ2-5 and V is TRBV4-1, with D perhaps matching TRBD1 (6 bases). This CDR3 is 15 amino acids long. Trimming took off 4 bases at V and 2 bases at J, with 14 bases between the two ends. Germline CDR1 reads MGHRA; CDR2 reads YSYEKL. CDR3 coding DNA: TGCGCCAGCAGCCCGTCGTTGACAGGTCAAGAGACCCAGTACTTC. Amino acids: CASSPSLTGQETQYF.

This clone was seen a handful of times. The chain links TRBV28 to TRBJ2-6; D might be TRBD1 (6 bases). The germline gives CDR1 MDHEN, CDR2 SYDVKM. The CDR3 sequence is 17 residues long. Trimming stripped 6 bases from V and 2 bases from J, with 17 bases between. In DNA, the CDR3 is TGTGCCAGCAGGATTCGAGTCACAGGGCCTGGGGCCAACGTCCTGACTTTC. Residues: CASRIRVTGPGANVLTF.

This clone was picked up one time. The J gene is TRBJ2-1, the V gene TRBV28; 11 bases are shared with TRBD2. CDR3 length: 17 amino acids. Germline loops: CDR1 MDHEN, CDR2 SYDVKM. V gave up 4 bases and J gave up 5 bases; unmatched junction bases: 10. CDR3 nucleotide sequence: TGTGCCAGCAGTTCGCCCACGGGACTAGCGGCAGACAATGAGCAGTTCTTC. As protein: CASSSPTGLAADNEQFF. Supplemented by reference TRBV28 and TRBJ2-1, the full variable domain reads DVKVTQSSRYLVKRTGEKVFLECVQDMDHENMFWYRQDPGLGLRLIYFSYDVKMKEKGDIPEGYSVSREKKERFSLILESASTNQTSMYLCASSSPTGLAADNEQFFGPGTRLTVL.

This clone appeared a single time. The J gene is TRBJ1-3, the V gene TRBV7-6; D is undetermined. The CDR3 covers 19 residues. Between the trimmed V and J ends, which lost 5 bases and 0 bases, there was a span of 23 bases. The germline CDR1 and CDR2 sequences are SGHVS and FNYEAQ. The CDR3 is CASSPNVPIQQSSGNTIYF. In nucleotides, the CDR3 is TGTGCCAGCAGCCCGAATGTCCCGATACAGCAAAGCTCTGGAAACACCATATATTTT. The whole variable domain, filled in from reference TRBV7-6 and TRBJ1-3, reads GAGVSQSPRYKVTKRGQDVALRCDPISGHVSLYWYRQALGQGPEFLTYFNYEAQQDKSGLPNDRFSAERPEGSISTLTIQRTEQRDSAMYRCASSPNVPIQQSSGNTIYFGEGSWLTVV.

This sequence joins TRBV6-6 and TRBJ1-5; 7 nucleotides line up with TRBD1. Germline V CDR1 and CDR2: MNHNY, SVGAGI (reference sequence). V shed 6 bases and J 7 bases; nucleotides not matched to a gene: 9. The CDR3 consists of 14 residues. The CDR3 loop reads CASRTNRGGQPQHF. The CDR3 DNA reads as TGTGCCAGCAGAACCAACAGGGGCGGGCAGCCCCAGCATTTT.

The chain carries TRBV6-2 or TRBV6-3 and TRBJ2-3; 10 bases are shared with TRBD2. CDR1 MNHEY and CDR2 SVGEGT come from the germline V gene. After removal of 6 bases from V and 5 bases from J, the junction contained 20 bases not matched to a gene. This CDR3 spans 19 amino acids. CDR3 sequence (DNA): TGTGCCAGCAGCCCACTTCCGGGACTAGCGAGAGAGGAGGTAGATACGCAGTATTTT. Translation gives CASSPLPGLAREEVDTQYF.

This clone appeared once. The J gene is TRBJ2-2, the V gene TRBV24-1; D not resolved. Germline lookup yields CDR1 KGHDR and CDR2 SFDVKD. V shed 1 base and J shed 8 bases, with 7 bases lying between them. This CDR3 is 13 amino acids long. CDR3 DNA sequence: TGTGCCACCAGTGATTTCGCTAAGGGGGAGCTGTTTTTT. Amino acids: CATSDFAKGELFF.

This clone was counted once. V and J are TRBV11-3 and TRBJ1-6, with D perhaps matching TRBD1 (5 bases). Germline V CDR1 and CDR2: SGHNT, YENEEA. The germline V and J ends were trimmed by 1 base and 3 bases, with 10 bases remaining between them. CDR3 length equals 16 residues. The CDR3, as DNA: TGTGCCAGCAGCTTAGTGGGGGGTTTCTATAATTCACCCCTCCACTTT. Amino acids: CASSLVGGFYNSPLHF.

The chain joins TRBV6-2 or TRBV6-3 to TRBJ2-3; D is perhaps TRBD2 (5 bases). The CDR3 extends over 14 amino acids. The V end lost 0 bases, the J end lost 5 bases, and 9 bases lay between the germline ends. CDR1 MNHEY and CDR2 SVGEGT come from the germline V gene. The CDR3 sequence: CASSYSLRGDTQYF. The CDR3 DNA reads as TGTGCCAGCAGTTACTCCCTACGGGGAGATACGCAGTATTTT.

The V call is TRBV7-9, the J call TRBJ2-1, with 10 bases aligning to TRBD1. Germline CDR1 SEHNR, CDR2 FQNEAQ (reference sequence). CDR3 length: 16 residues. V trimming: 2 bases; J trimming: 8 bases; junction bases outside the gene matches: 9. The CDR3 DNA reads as TGTGCCAGCAGCTTACTTGGGAGGACAGGGGGTCATGAGCAGTTCTTC. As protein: CASSLLGRTGGHEQFF.

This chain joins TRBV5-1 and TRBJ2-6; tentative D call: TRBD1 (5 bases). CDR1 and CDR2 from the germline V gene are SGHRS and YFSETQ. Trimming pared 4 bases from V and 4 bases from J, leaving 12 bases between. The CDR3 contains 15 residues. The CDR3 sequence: CASSQGGSGANVLTF. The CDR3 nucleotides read TGCGCCAGCAGCCAGGGTGGGTCCGGGGCCAACGTCCTGACTTTC.

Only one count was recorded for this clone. CDR3 amino acids: CASQISGGQNTEAFF. Written as DNA, the CDR3 is TGTGCCAGTCAGATCTCAGGGGGACAGAACACTGAAGCTTTCTTT. V and J are TRBV7-3 and TRBJ1-1, with 7 bases that match TRBD1. CDR1 is SGHTA and CDR2 is FQGTGA in the germline V gene. CDR3 length equals 15 residues. V lost 9 bases to trimming and J lost 1 base; unmatched junction nucleotides: 11.

The CDR3 region is CATSPAGGGYEQYV. In DNA, the CDR3 is TGTGCCACTTCCCCAGCGGGGGGTGGCTACGAGCAGTACGTC. The chain links TRBV19 to TRBJ2-7, with TRBD2 identical over 9 bases. The CDR3 spans 14 residues. The trim removed 10 bases at V and 3 bases at J, leaving 10 bases unmatched. CDR1 LNHDA and CDR2 SQIVND come from the germline V gene (reference sequence).

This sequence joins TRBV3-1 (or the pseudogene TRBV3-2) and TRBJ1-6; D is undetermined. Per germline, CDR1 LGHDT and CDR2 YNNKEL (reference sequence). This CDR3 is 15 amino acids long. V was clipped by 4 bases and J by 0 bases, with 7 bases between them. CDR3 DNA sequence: TGTGCCAGCAGCCCGGTGAGCTCCTATAATTCACCCCTCCACTTT. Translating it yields CASSPVSSYNSPLHF.

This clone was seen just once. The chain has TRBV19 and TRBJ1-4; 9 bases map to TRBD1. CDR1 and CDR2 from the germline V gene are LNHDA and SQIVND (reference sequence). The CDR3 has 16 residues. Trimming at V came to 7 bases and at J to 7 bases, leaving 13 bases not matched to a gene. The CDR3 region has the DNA TGTGCCAGTACCCCCCGGACAGGGGATGCTGGTGAAAAACTGTTTTTT. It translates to CASTPRTGDAGEKLFF.

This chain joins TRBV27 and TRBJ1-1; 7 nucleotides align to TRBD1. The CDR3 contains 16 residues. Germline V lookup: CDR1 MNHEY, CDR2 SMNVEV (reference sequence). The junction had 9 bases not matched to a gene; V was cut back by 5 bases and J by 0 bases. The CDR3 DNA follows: TGTGCCAGCAGTCCAGGGGGGAGCCTTATGAACACTGAAGCTTTCTTT. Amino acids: CASSPGGSLMNTEAFF.

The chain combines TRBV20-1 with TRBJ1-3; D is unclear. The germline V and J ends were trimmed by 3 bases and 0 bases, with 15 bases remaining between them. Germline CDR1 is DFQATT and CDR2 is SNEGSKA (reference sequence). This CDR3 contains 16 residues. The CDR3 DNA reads TGCAGTGCTAGTTTGCGGGCCCCCCGCTCTGGAAACACCATATATTTT. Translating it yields CSASLRAPRSGNTIYF.

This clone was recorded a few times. The DNA of the CDR3 is TGTGCCAGCTCACCACACGAGGGAAACAATTCACCCCTCCACTTT. Protein sequence: CASSPHEGNNSPLHF. The chain uses TRBV18 and TRBJ1-6; D gene uncertain. Germline assignment: CDR1 KGHSH and CDR2 LQKENI. The CDR3 covers 15 residues. Deletions cut 1 base from V and 7 bases from J, with 11 bases between.

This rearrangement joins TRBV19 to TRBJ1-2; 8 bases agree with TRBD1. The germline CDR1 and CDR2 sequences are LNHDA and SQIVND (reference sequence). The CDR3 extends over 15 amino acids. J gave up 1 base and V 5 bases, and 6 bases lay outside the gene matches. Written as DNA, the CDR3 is TGTGCCAGTAGTTTTGGGACAGGCTTTAACTATGGCTACACCTTC. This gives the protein CASSFGTGFNYGYTF.